These 2 T cell receptor beta chains were sequenced from one sample in a study of early T cells in non-severe SARS-CoV-2 infection. TCRdb passed the 5' RACE reads through MiXCR, listing each CDR3 protein once. This table holds some 57,000 distinct CDR3 sequences, approximately 10% found once. Specimen: whole blood. The receptor set was obtained from an adult who was a healthcare worker with PCR-confirmed SARS-CoV-2 infection or an uninfected control (not recorded which).

This clonotype was found a few times. The rearrangement links TRBV12-3 or TRBV12-4 to TRBJ1-3; no firm D call. The CDR3 has 14 residues. With 2 bases removed from V and 3 bases from J, the gap between germline ends came to 8 bases. The CDR3 loop is CASSLRPYGNTIYF. DNA for the CDR3: TGTGCCAGCAGTTTAAGGCCTTATGGAAACACCATATATTTT.

This clonotype was recorded many times. The chain combines TRBV12-3 or TRBV12-4 with TRBJ1-4, with 9 bases fitting TRBD1. With 4 bases clipped from V and 2 bases from J, the junction kept 5 bases outside the gene matches. The CDR3 consists of 16 residues. The CDR3 bases are TGTGCCAGCAGTTCCACAGGGGGCTCGACTAATGAAAAACTGTTTTTT. Its protein product is CASSSTGGSTNEKLFF.